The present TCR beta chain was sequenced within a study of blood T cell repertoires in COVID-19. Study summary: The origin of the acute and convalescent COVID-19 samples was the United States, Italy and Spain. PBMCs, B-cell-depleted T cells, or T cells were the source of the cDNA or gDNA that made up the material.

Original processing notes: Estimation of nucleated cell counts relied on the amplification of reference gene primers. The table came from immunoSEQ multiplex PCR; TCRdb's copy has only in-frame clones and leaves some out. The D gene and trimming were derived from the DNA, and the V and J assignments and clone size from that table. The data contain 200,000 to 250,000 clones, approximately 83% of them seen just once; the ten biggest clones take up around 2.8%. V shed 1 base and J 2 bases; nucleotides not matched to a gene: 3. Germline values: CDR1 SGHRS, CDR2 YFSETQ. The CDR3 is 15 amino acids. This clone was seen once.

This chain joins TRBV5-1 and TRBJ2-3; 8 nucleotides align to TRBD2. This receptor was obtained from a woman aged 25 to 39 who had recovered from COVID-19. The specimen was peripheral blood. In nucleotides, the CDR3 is TGCGCCAGCAGCTTGACGGGGGGGACCACAGATACGCAGTATTTT. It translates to CASSLTGGTTDTQYF.